The 20 T cell receptor beta chains below were found in one sample sequenced in a study of cytomegalovirus exposure and HLA in healthy donors. The PCR used 60 Vbeta and 13 Jbeta primers. Sequencing was performed with immunoSEQ multiplex PCR; in TCRdb, only in-frame clones are kept and a portion is missing. The sample records roughly 100,000 clones, 75% to 85% being singletons. Sequenced material: PBMCs. These receptors originate from a woman aged 18-29 years in good health and CMV-seropositive.

This chain uses TRBV5-1 with TRBJ2-3; 7 bases are a match to TRBD1. The CDR3 totals 15 residues. V lost 0 bases to trimming and J lost 4 bases; unmatched junction nucleotides: 5. Germline V gives CDR1 SGHRS, CDR2 YFSETQ. CDR3 in DNA: TGCGCCAGCAGCTTGGTTGGCAGGGGGTCAGATACGCAGTATTTT. Its translation is CASSLVGRGSDTQYF.

The count of this clone is one. The V call is TRBV5-5, the J call TRBJ2-7; TRBD1 might be the D (6 bases). V was cut by 0 bases and J by 3 bases, with 10 bases left in between. The germline CDR1 and CDR2 sequences are SGHKS and YYEKEE (reference sequence). There are 14 residues in the CDR3. The CDR3 loop reads CASSLGQQGYEQYF. Here the CDR3 DNA reads TGTGCCAGCAGCTTGGGACAACAGGGCTACGAGCAGTACTTC.

CDR3 DNA: TGTGCCAGCATCACCTCGTCTCCGGGAGGGTACGAGCAGTACTTC. Its protein is CASITSSPGGYEQYF. V is TRBV7-3 and J is TRBJ2-7; the match to TRBD2 covers 8 bases. The J segment lost 4 bases and the V segment lost 7 bases, leaving 12 bases of the junction unmatched. The CDR3 covers 15 residues. Germline CDR1 and CDR2: SGHTA and FQGTGA.

The rearrangement joins TRBV7-6 to TRBJ2-3, with D possibly matching TRBD1 (6 bases). V was trimmed by 3 bases and J by 0 bases, leaving 10 bases between them. The CDR3 runs to 15 residues. CDR1 SGHVS and CDR2 FNYEAQ come from the germline V gene. The CDR3 DNA reads TGTGCCAGCAGCTTGGGGACAACTAGCACAGATACGCAGTATTTT. This sequence encodes CASSLGTTSTDTQYF.

V usage is TRBV27 and J usage is TRBJ2-2; 7 nucleotides agree with TRBD1. J lost 4 bases, V lost 8 bases, and 10 bases had no gene match. Germline V gives CDR1 MNHEY, CDR2 SMNVEV (reference sequence). This CDR3 contains 15 residues. DNA for the CDR3: TGTGCCAGCCGAGGAAGGACAGGCCCCACCGGGGAGCTGTTTTTT. Translated: CASRGRTGPTGELFF.

The chain links TRBV6-5 to TRBJ2-7; D perhaps matches TRBD1 (6 bases). Germline CDR1 reads MNHEY; CDR2 reads SVGAGI. Trimming shortened V by 4 bases and J by 1 base, and 11 bases separated the two germline ends. This CDR3 has 14 residues. CDR3 nucleotide sequence: TGTGCCAGCAGTTTGGGGGACACTTCCTACGAGCAGTACTTC. This codes for CASSLGDTSYEQYF.

This chain connects TRBV11-3 to TRBJ2-7; D not resolved. CDR1 and CDR2 from the germline V gene are SGHNT and YENEEA. There are 13 residues in the CDR3. Between the trimmed V and J ends, which lost 1 base and 3 bases, there was a span of 7 bases. The CDR3 DNA follows: TGTGCCAGCAGCTTAGGTACAAACTACGAGCAGTACTTC. The encoded protein is CASSLGTNYEQYF. Using reference TRBV11-3 and TRBJ2-7 for the parts outside the CDR3, the full variable domain is EAGVVQSPRYKIIEKKQPVAFWCNPISGHNTLYWYLQNLGQGPELLIRYENEEAVDDSQLPKDRFSAERLKGVDSTLKIQPAELGDSAVYLCASSLGTNYEQYFGPGTRLTVT.

The rearrangement uses TRBV5-4 and TRBJ2-7; tentative D call: TRBD1 (5 bases). Germline CDR1 and CDR2: SGHNT and YYREEE (reference sequence). The CDR3 has 13 amino acids. The V gene lost 4 bases and the J gene lost 5 bases, with 13 bases spanning the gap. The CDR3, as DNA: TGTGCCAGCAGCCCCCCCCAGGGCAACGAGCAGTACTTC. This sequence encodes CASSPPQGNEQYF.

This chain links TRBV29-1 with TRBJ2-2, with a weak D call TRBD1 (6 bases). Germline V gene sequence: CDR1 SQVTM, CDR2 ANQGSEA. With 3 bases removed from V and 5 bases from J, the gap between germline ends came to 16 bases. The CDR3 extends over 15 amino acids. In nucleotides, the CDR3 is TGCAGCGTTGAGTCCCGGACAGTGTCGACCGGGGAGCTGTTTTTT. It is translated as CSVESRTVSTGELFF.

Only one count was recorded for this clone. This chain links TRBV7-6 with TRBJ1-5, with 8 positions matching TRBD1. Germline CDR1 is SGHVS and CDR2 is FNYEAQ. V was clipped by 5 bases and J by 6 bases; unmatched bases: 6. The CDR3 is 14 residues long. The CDR3 loop reads CASSPQGASQPQHF. The CDR3, as DNA: TGTGCCAGCAGCCCCCAGGGGGCGAGTCAGCCCCAGCATTTT. Together with reference TRBV7-6 and TRBJ1-5, the CDR3 gives the full variable domain: GAGVSQSPRYKVTKRGQDVALRCDPISGHVSLYWYRQALGQGPEFLTYFNYEAQQDKSGLPNDRFSAERPEGSISTLTIQRTEQRDSAMYRCASSPQGASQPQHFGDGTRLSIL.

The rearrangement links TRBV21-1 to TRBJ1-4; the DNA was not compared with TRBD1, the D call given in the table. TRBV21-1 corresponds to a pseudogene. The CDR3 is 17 residues long. CDR3 amino acids: CASNPPGQEATNEKLFF. For the CDR3, the DNA is TGTGCCAGCAACCCACCGGGACAGGAGGCAACTAATGAAAAACTGTTTTTT.

The V call is TRBV7-8, the J call TRBJ2-5; 9 bases are a match to TRBD2. Per the germline V gene, CDR1 is SGHVS and CDR2 is FQNEAQ. The length of the CDR3 is 21 residues. V lost 5 bases and J lost 2; bases outside the gene matches: 24. CDR3 in amino acids: CASSQRTVGASGRLWQETQYF. The CDR3 nucleotides are TGTGCCAGCAGCCAACGGACTGTGGGGGCGAGCGGGAGGTTGTGGCAAGAGACCCAGTACTTC.

V and J are TRBV14 and TRBJ2-2; 7 bases line up with TRBD1. Germline trimming cut 3 bases from V and 5 bases from J; bases unmatched to any gene: 6. This CDR3 is 15 amino acids long. Per the germline V gene, CDR1 is SGHDN and CDR2 is FVKESK. The CDR3 is CASSQTQGLTGELFF. CDR3 DNA sequence: TGTGCCAGCAGCCAGACACAGGGGTTGACCGGGGAGCTGTTTTTT.

The chain couples TRBV14 to TRBJ2-5; the match to TRBD2 covers 7 bases. CDR3 length: 16 residues. Germline CDR1 is SGHDN and CDR2 is FVKESK. V shed 2 bases, J shed 5 bases, and the junction held 11 bases outside the gene matches. CDR3 amino acids: CASSQRLREHAETQYF. CDR3 bases: TGTGCCAGCAGCCAAAGATTGCGGGAGCATGCGGAGACCCAGTACTTC.

The J gene is TRBJ2-7, the V gene TRBV7-2; D gene ambiguous. In germline, CDR1 is SGHTA, CDR2 FQGNSA. V was pared by 7 bases and J by 3 bases, with 19 bases between. This CDR3 is 15 amino acids long. For the CDR3, the DNA is TGTGCCAGCACGCCCCTTTGGCGGAACTGCTACGAGCAGTACTTC. It codes for CASTPLWRNCYEQYF.

V and J are TRBV10-3 and TRBJ2-3, with 11 positions matching TRBD2. The CDR3 loop spans 17 amino acids. Germline CDR1 and CDR2: ENHRY and SYGVKD. The junction had 8 bases not matched to a gene; V was cut back by 4 bases and J by 2 bases. The CDR3 is CAISVHGTSGATDTQYF. CDR3 nucleotides: TGTGCCATCAGTGTTCATGGGACTAGCGGAGCCACAGATACGCAGTATTTT.

The chain is built from TRBV14 and TRBJ1-2, with 7 bases aligning to TRBD1. CDR1 SGHDN and CDR2 FVKESK come from the germline V gene. With 0 bases clipped from V and 6 bases from J, the junction kept 13 bases outside the gene matches. The CDR3 length is 17 residues. CDR3 bases: TGTGCCAGCAGCCAAGATTACAGGGGCGACCCTATGAATGGCTACACCTTC. Translated, it gives CASSQDYRGDPMNGYTF.

There are a few counts of this clone. This chain uses TRBV7-9 with TRBJ2-1; 10 bases fit TRBD2. From germline, CDR1 is SEHNR and CDR2 FQNEAQ (reference sequence). Trimming removed 4 bases from V and 4 bases from J; junction bases left unmatched: 4. CDR3 length: 15 amino acids. CDR3 bases: TGTGCCAGCAGCTCTTCTAGCGGGAGATACAATGAGCAGTTCTTC. Translation gives CASSSSSGRYNEQFF.

This clone has a handful of counts. The chain couples TRBV18 to TRBJ2-7; maybe TRBD2 (6 bases). Germline V lookup: CDR1 KGHSH, CDR2 LQKENI. CDR3 size: 11 residues. The V and J ends lost 3 bases and 7 bases respectively, with 7 bases between them. CDR3: CASSPGTEQYF. Written as DNA, the CDR3 is TGTGCCAGCTCACCTGGGACTGAGCAGTACTTC.

This clone is a singleton in its sample. This sequence joins TRBV7-6 and TRBJ1-1; D is perhaps TRBD1 (6 bases). CDR3 length: 13 amino acids. The germline gives CDR1 SGHVS, CDR2 FNYEAQ. Trimming shortened V by 7 bases and J by 0 bases, and 9 bases separated the two germline ends. CDR3 in amino acids: CASIGQLNTEAFF. The CDR3 bases are TGTGCCAGCATCGGACAGTTGAACACTGAAGCTTTCTTT.